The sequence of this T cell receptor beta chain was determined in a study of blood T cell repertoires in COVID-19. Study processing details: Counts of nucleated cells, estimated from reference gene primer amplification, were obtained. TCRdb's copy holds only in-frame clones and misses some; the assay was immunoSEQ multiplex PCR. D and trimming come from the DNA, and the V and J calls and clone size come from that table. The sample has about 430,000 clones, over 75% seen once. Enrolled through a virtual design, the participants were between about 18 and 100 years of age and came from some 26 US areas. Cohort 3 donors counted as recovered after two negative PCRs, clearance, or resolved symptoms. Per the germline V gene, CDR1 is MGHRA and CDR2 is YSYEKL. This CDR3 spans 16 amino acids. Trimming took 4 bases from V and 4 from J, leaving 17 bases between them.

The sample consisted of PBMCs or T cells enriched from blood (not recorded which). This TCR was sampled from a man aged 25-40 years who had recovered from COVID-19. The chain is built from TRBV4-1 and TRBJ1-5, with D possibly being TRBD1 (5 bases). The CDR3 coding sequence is TGCGCCAGCAGCCGAAACACAGGCCCCGGGAATCAGCCCCAGCATTTT. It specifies CASSRNTGPGNQPQHF.